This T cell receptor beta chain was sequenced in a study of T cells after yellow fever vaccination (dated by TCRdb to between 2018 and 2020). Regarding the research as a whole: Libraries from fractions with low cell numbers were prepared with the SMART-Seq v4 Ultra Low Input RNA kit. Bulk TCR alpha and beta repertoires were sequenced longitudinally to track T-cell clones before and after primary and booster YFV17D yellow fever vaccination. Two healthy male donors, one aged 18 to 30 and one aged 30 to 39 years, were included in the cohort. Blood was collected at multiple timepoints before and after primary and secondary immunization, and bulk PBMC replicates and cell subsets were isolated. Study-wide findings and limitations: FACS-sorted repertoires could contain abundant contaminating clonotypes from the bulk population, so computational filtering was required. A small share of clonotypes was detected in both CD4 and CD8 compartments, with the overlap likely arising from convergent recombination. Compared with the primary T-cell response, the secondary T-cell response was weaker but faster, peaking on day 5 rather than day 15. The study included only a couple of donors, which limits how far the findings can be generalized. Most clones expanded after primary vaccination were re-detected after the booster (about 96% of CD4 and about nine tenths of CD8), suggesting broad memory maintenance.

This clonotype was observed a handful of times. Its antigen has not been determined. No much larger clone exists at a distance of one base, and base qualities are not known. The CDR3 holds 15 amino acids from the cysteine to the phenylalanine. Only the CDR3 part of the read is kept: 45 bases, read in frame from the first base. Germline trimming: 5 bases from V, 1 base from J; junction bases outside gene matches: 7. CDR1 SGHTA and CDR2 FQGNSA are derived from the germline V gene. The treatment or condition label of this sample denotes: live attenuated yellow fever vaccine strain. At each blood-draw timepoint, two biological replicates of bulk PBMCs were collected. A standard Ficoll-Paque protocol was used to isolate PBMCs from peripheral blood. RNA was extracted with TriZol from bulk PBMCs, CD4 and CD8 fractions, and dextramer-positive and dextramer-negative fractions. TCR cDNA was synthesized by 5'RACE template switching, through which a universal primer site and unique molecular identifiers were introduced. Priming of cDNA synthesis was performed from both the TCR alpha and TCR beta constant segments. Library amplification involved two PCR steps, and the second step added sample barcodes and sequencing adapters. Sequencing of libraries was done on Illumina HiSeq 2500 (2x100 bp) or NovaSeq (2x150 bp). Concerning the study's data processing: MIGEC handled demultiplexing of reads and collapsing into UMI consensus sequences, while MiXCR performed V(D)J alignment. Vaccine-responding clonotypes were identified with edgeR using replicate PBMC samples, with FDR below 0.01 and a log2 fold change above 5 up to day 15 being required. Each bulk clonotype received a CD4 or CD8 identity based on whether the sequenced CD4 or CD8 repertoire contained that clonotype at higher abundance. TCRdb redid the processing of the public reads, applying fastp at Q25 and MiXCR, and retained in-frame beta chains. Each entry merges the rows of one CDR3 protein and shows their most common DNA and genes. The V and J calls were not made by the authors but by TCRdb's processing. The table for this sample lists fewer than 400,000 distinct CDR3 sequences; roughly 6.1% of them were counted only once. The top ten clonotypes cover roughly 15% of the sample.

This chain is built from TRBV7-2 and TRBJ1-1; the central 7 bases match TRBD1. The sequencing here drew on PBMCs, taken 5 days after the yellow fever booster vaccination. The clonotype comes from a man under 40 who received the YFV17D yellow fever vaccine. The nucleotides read TGTGCCAGCAGCGTACAAGGGACAGCGAACACTGAAGCTTTCTTT. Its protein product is CASSVQGTANTEAFF.